Reported below is one TCR beta chain. What it binds is unknown. This entry comes from a study of T cells after posttransplantation cyclophosphamide. Study-level results: Donor CD8+ memory clones often dominated recipient blood repertoires at later times. Skin or GI-infiltrating T cells shared few TRB sequences with blood.

Trimming shortened V by 6 bases and J by 4 bases, and 12 bases separated the two germline ends. Germline CDR1 and CDR2: WSHSY and SAAADI. CDR3 length: 13 amino acids. Profiled with immunoSEQ multiplex PCR; TCRdb holds only in-frame clones, not every one. The table shows tens of thousands of clones, with 90% to 95% occurring only once. What was sequenced was PBMCs. The sequence derives from a woman in her 30s in good health and a related stem cell transplant donor. The chain employs TRBV10-2 and TRBJ2-5; D perhaps matches TRBD1 (5 bases). CDR3 nucleotide sequence: TGCGCCAGCAGGGTAGGGGTGTTAGAGACCCAGTACTTC. It translates to CASRVGVLETQYF.